This passage covers 24 T cell receptor beta chains from one sample sequenced in a study of human T cells and chemical hapten exposure (dated by TCRdb to about 2021). What the time point label conveys for this sample: patch test 2, 6 weeks after DPC sensitization. The sample's treatment or condition label, in plain terms: therapeutic diphenylcyclopropenone sensitization with weekly scalp DPC. Libraries came from RACE. TCRdb records NextSeq 500 as the sequencer. In-frame beta chains were kept once TCRdb had trimmed the public reads at Q25 with fastp and called clones with MiXCR. Identical CDR3 proteins give one entry, which carries the most common genes and DNA. A total of 96,000 or so distinct CDR3 sequences appear in this sample, 7% to 10% of them only once. The top ten clonotypes cover 2% to 2.5% of the sample. The material sequenced was whole blood, taken in connection with sensitization to the hapten diphenylcyclopropenone (DPC). The receptors derive from a woman aged 35 to 49 with alopecia areata. Some clones in this sample may be carry-over from other donors' samples.

The chain has TRBV28 and TRBJ2-7, with 8 positions matching TRBD2. The V segment lost 3 bases and the J segment 1 base; nucleotides outside the gene matches: 2. Germline CDR1 and CDR2: MDHEN and SYDVKM. The CDR3 contains 14 residues. The CDR3 nucleotides are TGTGCCAGCAGTTTCCCGGGAGGGTCCTACGAGCAGTACTTC. It encodes CASSFPGGSYEQYF.

Remarks on this clonotype: At one end, the junction sequence differs from germline, possibly due to a read error. This chain uses TRBV20-1 with TRBJ2-7; the D gene is possibly TRBD1 (7 bases). The CDR3 consists of 12 residues. Germline V gives CDR1 DFQATT, CDR2 SNEGSKA (reference sequence). The CDR3 sequence is CIPGGGSYELYF. In DNA form, the CDR3 reads TGCATTCCCGGAGGGGGCTCCTACGAGCTGTACTTC.

This clonotype has more than one count but fewer than ten. The J gene is TRBJ2-5, the V gene TRBV28; 8 bases are a match to TRBD1. There are 16 residues in the CDR3. V lost 2 bases to trimming and J lost 1 base; unmatched junction nucleotides: 6. The germline V gene encodes CDR1 MDHEN and CDR2 SYDVKM. In DNA form, the CDR3 reads TGTGCCAGCAGTTTACCCGGGACAGGCTTCCAAGAGACCCAGTACTTC. This translates into CASSLPGTGFQETQYF.

This clonotype was counted ten times or more. V usage is TRBV29-1 and J usage is TRBJ2-1; D assignment may be TRBD1 or TRBD2 (5 bases each). V was pared by 4 bases and J by 12 bases, with 19 bases between. Germline V gives CDR1 SQVTM, CDR2 ANQGSEA. There are 13 residues in the CDR3. The CDR3 DNA reads TGCAGCGTTGTTGGGATAAGGGGAGAACGGCAGTTCTTC. The encoded protein is CSVVGIRGERQFF.

The rearrangement joins TRBV7-9 to TRBJ2-5; 7 bases match TRBD2. This CDR3 is built from 15 residues. From germline, CDR1 is SEHNR and CDR2 FQNEAQ (reference sequence). J lost 4 bases, V lost 2 bases, and 7 bases had no gene match. CDR3 protein: CASSLSPGLVETQYF. CDR3 bases: TGTGCCAGCAGCTTATCTCCCGGACTAGTAGAGACCCAGTACTTC.

V usage is TRBV28 and J usage is TRBJ2-3, with 7 bases identical to TRBD2. The CDR3 runs 16 residues. The germline gives CDR1 MDHEN, CDR2 SYDVKM. Trimming cost V 4 bases and J 2 bases; bases outside gene matches: 9. The CDR3 loop is CASSSQGGGYTDTQYF. The CDR3 coding sequence is TGTGCCAGCAGTTCTCAAGGCGGGGGTTACACAGATACGCAGTATTTT.

DNA for the CDR3: TGTGCCAGCAGCTTAGCGAGGTCTGGCGGGATAGCCAAAAACATTCAGTACTTC. This translates into CASSLARSGGIAKNIQYF. The chain recombines TRBV7-2 with TRBJ2-4; possible D gene TRBD2, 6 bases. CDR1 is SGHTA and CDR2 is FQGNSA in the germline V gene. V lost 0 bases to trimming and J lost 0 bases, with 15 bases between them. The length of the CDR3 is 18 residues.

The gene calls are TRBV14 and TRBJ1-4; D gene unclear. CDR1 and CDR2 from the germline V gene are SGHDN and FVKESK. The V and J ends lost 1 base and 5 bases respectively, with 5 bases between them. This CDR3 comprises 13 residues. In nucleotides, the CDR3 is TGTGCCAGCAGCCAAGGTCTAAATGAAAAACTGTTTTTT. It translates to CASSQGLNEKLFF.

This clonotype came up many times. The V call is TRBV6-4, the J call TRBJ1-1; TRBD1 matches 9 bases. Per the germline V gene, CDR1 is MRHNA and CDR2 is SNTAGT. The CDR3 runs to 14 residues. The junction had 7 bases not matched to a gene; V was cut back by 4 bases and J by 7 bases. CDR3 sequence: CASSAIPGQGEAFF. In DNA, the CDR3 is TGTGCCAGCAGTGCGATTCCGGGACAGGGTGAAGCTTTCTTT.

This clonotype was seen at least ten times. Relative to the germline gene, one junction end is altered; a read error may explain this. The V and J genes are TRBV19 and TRBJ1-5; D is unclear. The CDR3 contains 12 residues. Germline lookup yields CDR1 LNHDA and CDR2 SQIVND (reference sequence). The CDR3 coding sequence is TGTGCCAGTAGCATAGGCCATCAGCCCCAGCATTTT. As protein: CASSIGHQPQHF.

This clonotype was found many times. This sequence joins TRBV28 and TRBJ2-7; 8 bases match TRBD2. The germline CDR1 and CDR2 sequences are MDHEN and SYDVKM. This CDR3 is 13 amino acids long. The V and J ends lost 8 bases and 2 bases, in that order; junction bases with no gene match: 5. CDR3 bases: TGTGCCAGCGAACGAGCGGGAGCCTACGAGCAGTACTTC. Its protein product is CASERAGAYEQYF. Full variable domain (remainder filled in from reference TRBV28 and TRBJ2-7): DVKVTQSSRYLVKRTGEKVFLECVQDMDHENMFWYRQDPGLGLRLIYFSYDVKMKEKGDIPEGYSVSREKKERFSLILESASTNQTSMYLCASERAGAYEQYFGPGTRLTVT.

This clonotype was detected many times. This sequence joins TRBV7-2 and TRBJ2-1; D is perhaps TRBD1 (6 bases). The V and J ends lost 1 base and 8 bases respectively, with 12 bases between them. The CDR3 is 14 residues long. Per the germline V gene, CDR1 is SGHTA and CDR2 is FQGNSA. For the CDR3, the DNA is TGTGCCAGCAGCTTAGGGGCAGGGGCCCATGAGCAGTTCTTC. This sequence encodes CASSLGAGAHEQFF.

This clonotype was counted between two and nine times. V is TRBV7-9 and J is TRBJ2-2; no clear D gene. Trimming stripped 2 bases from V and 0 bases from J, with 7 bases between. Germline CDR1 reads SEHNR; CDR2 reads FQNEAQ (reference sequence). CDR3 length: 15 amino acids. CDR3 DNA sequence: TGTGCCAGCAGCTTAAATAATCCGAACACCGGGGAGCTGTTTTTT. As protein: CASSLNNPNTGELFF.

The chain joins TRBV18 to TRBJ1-1, with D possibly being TRBD1 (6 bases). CDR3 length: 14 amino acids. V was clipped by 4 bases and J by 8 bases, with 17 bases between them. Germline V gives CDR1 KGHSH, CDR2 LQKENI. DNA for the CDR3: TGTGCCAGCTCACGGCTCTCGTCAGGGGAGGAAGCTTTCTTT. Protein sequence: CASSRLSSGEEAFF.

The sample holds a few counts of this clonotype. The chain recombines TRBV25-1 with TRBJ2-1; D may be TRBD2 (6 bases). This CDR3 has 15 residues. V gave up 2 bases and J gave up 6 bases, with 14 bases separating them. Germline V gene sequence: CDR1 MGHDK, CDR2 SYGVNS. CDR3 sequence: CASSEPREVSNEQFF. In DNA form, the CDR3 reads TGTGCCAGCAGTGAACCTAGGGAGGTCTCCAATGAGCAGTTCTTC. Based on the CDR3 plus reference TRBV25-1 and TRBJ2-1, the full variable domain is EADIYQTPRYLVIGTGKKITLECSQTMGHDKMYWYQQDPGMELHLIHYSYGVNSTEKGDLSSESTVSRIRTEHFPLTLESARPSHTSQYLCASSEPREVSNEQFFGPGTRLTVL.

The chain joins TRBV4-2 to TRBJ2-7, with 9 bases lining up with TRBD2. The germline V gene encodes CDR1 LGHNA and CDR2 YNFKEQ. Unmatched junction bases numbered 6, after V lost 3 bases and J lost 0 bases. This CDR3 contains 16 residues. The CDR3 nucleotides read TGTGCCAGCAGCCATCCAGCGGGAGGCTTCTCCTACGAGCAGTACTTC. Translated, it gives CASSHPAGGFSYEQYF.

The V gene is TRBV6-2 or TRBV6-3, the J gene TRBJ2-1, with a weak D call TRBD2 (6 bases). CDR3 length: 15 amino acids. The ends were cut back, 6 bases at V and 4 bases at J, with 16 bases in the middle. Looked up from germline, CDR1 is MNHEY and CDR2 is SVGEGT. CDR3 DNA sequence: TGTGCCAGCAGCCCCCTCCGGGAGAGGTACAATGAGCAGTTCTTC. Protein product: CASSPLRERYNEQFF.

This clonotype was detected ten times or more. The chain links TRBV27 to TRBJ2-1; TRBD2 matches at 12 bases. The V and J ends lost 4 bases and 4 bases, in that order; junction bases with no gene match: 5. Germline V gene data show CDR1 as MNHEY and CDR2 as SMNVEV (reference sequence). The CDR3 is 16 amino acids. This CDR3 is CASSSYLAGGYNEQFF. CDR3 coding DNA: TGTGCCAGCAGTTCGTATCTAGCGGGAGGGTACAATGAGCAGTTCTTC.

This clonotype has only a few counts. The chain links TRBV12-3 or TRBV12-4 to TRBJ1-2; tentative D call: TRBD1 (5 bases). V was clipped by 5 bases and J by 3 bases, with 16 bases between them. The CDR3 loop spans 15 amino acids. The CDR3 bases are TGTGCCAGCAGTCGTAGGGACTCCAGTTACTATGGCTACACCTTC. It specifies CASSRRDSSYYGYTF.

This clonotype was seen many times. The chain uses TRBV5-1 and TRBJ2-7; TRBD1 might be the D (6 bases). The CDR3 loop spans 15 amino acids. With 3 bases removed from V and 6 bases from J, the gap between germline ends came to 19 bases. Germline V gene sequence: CDR1 SGHRS, CDR2 YFSETQ. The CDR3 reads CASSSLLTGSPEQYF. The CDR3 nucleotides read TGCGCCAGCAGCTCCCTTCTAACAGGGTCCCCCGAGCAGTACTTC.

This clonotype was seen many times. The V gene is TRBV5-4, the J gene TRBJ2-3; TRBD2 aligns across 7 bases. Losses at the gene ends were 4 bases for V and 2 bases for J; bases not matched to a gene: 7. The CDR3 consists of 15 residues. CDR1 and CDR2 from the germline V gene are SGHNT and YYREEE (reference sequence). CDR3 residues: CASSRSSGSTDTQYF. The DNA for the CDR3 is TGTGCCAGCAGCCGATCTAGCGGATCCACAGATACGCAGTATTTT.

This clonotype was seen a few times. This rearrangement joins TRBV12-3 or TRBV12-4 to TRBJ2-3; D is possibly TRBD1 (6 bases). V was clipped by 7 bases and J by 8 bases, with 16 bases between them. This CDR3 is 13 amino acids long. The CDR3: CASTPPSRGTQYF. The CDR3 DNA is TGTGCCAGCACCCCCCCGTCCAGGGGTACGCAGTATTTT.

This clonotype has ten or more counts. This chain links TRBV5-1 with TRBJ2-5, with D possibly matching TRBD1 (5 bases). This CDR3 spans 13 amino acids. CDR1 and CDR2 from the germline V gene are SGHRS and YFSETQ. V was pared by 4 bases and J by 4 bases, with 11 bases between. In DNA, the CDR3 is TGCGCCAGCAGCCCTGGGGCCCGAGAGACCCAGTACTTC. It yields the protein CASSPGARETQYF.

For the CDR3, the DNA is TGTGCCAGCAGCCCGGACTACACAGATACGCAGTATTTT. Encoded protein: CASSPDYTDTQYF. The J gene is TRBJ2-3, the V gene TRBV9; D is perhaps TRBD2 (6 bases). Between the trimmed V and J ends, which lost 4 bases and 2 bases, there was a span of 8 bases. There are 13 residues in the CDR3. CDR1 is SGDLS, CDR2 YYNGEE, per germline.